This is a list of T cell receptor beta chains from one sample in a study of breast tumors, draining lymph nodes, adjacent tissues. TCRdb independently ran MiXCR on the multiplex PCR reads; one entry per CDR3 protein. This sample has more than 100,000 distinct CDR3 sequences, with under 25% found just once. Sequencing used axillary lymph node tissue. Every receptor here comes from a female donor with breast cancer. Some clones in this sample may be carry-over from other donors' samples. Each CDR3 is given with its conserved first and last residue.

V gene | CDR3 protein
TRBV9 | CASSVAPLDSGNTIYF
TRBV7-6 | CASSLGQGDEKLFF
TRBV6-1 | CASSSGTGGGLNIQYF
TRBV12-3/TRBV12-4 | CASSLLGLRGQYF
TRBV11-2 | CASSLGMGRSAGETQYF
TRBV3-1 | CASSHRLAGRQETQYF
TRBV5-8 | CASSLDGGPTDTQYF
TRBV12-3/TRBV12-4 | CASKPGLAGGTQYF
TRBV30 | CAWSPSGSVHNEQFF
TRBV5-6 | CASSSRLTAGGGYTF
TRBV20-1 | CSAIPGTEGRHEQYF
TRBV12-5 | CASGRDSQIYGYTF
TRBV20-1 | CSAPPVTSAQSETQYF
TRBV14 | CASSQVYGGGEQFF